This T cell receptor (beta chain) was captured by sequencing in a study of shared clonotypes between healthy human individuals. Study in general: Used for every donor were three CD4 naive, three CD4 memory, two CD8 naive and one CD8 memory plate. Whole-study findings and limits: Collection of samples was limited to blood; tissue repertoires likely differ. Sequencing depth was expected to affect clonotype sharing among donors.

Terminally differentiated effector memory CD45RA+ cells were excluded by CCR7 positive selection of CD45RO-negative cells. For this clone: Antigen: not known.

Deep was the level at which the assay was run. Using immunoSEQ multiplex PCR, the repertoire was profiled, and TCRdb retains in-frame clones only, with some absent. The table records a few million clones, 93% of them present only once. Specimen: naive CD8+ T cells from PBMCs. The clonotype comes from a man aged 18 to 30 in good health. Some clones in this sample may be carry-over from other donors' samples.

In nucleotides, the CDR3 is TGTGCCAGCAGCCGCGACGGAACCTACGAGCAGTACTTC. It yields the protein CASSRDGTYEQYF. V is TRBV7-9 and J is TRBJ2-5, with unresolved D. The J call is in doubt because the DNA end fits TRBJ2-7 better. Germline CDR1 is SEHNR and CDR2 is FQNEAQ (reference sequence). The CDR3 consists of 13 residues.